These 7 T cell receptor beta chains came from one sample sequenced in a study of monozygotic twins with inflammatory bowel disease. With the 5' RACE reads reprocessed, TCRdb shows one record per CDR3 protein and no DNA. Its table lists some 160,000 distinct CDR3 sequences. Material: blood. The receptors stem from a human donor with ulcerative colitis or Crohn's disease, or a healthy co-twin of an affected twin (not recorded which).

The CDR3 reads CAIHRGQNTGELFF. The chain recombines TRBV10-3 with TRBJ2-2; TCRdb selects TRBD1, and the lack of DNA leaves this call unchecked. The germline gives CDR1 ENHRY, CDR2 SYGVKD. This CDR3 contains 14 residues.

This chain connects TRBV11-3 to TRBJ2-1; the TCRdb D gene call, TRBD1, has no DNA to confirm it. The germline V gene has CDR1 SGHNT and CDR2 YENEEA. This CDR3 spans 16 amino acids. CDR3 amino acids: CASSPQGARTYNEQFF.

The rearrangement joins TRBV11-2 to TRBJ2-7; TCRdb gives TRBD1 as the D gene, but with no DNA this cannot be confirmed. This CDR3 comprises 17 residues. Looked up from germline, CDR1 is SGHAT and CDR2 is FQNNGV. The CDR3 here is CASSLGTGGPSSYEQYF.

CDR3 protein: CATRKGRWNTGELFF. V gene TRBV15 combines with J gene TRBJ2-2; checking the TCRdb D call of TRBD1 is not possible without DNA. CDR3 length: 15 amino acids. The V gene's germline CDR1 is LNHNV and CDR2 YYDKDF (reference sequence).

The V gene is TRBV2, the J gene TRBJ1-1. This CDR3 region has 11 residues. The germline V gene encodes CDR1 SNHLY and CDR2 FYNNEI. CDR3 in amino acids: CASSGRAGAFF.

The rearrangement joins TRBV5-4 to TRBJ1-2. The CDR3 is 12 residues long. Per the germline V gene, CDR1 is SGHNT and CDR2 is YYREEE (reference sequence). The CDR3 sequence: CASVGSSDGYTF.

The chain has TRBV5-1 and TRBJ2-5. Germline loops: CDR1 SGHRS, CDR2 YFSETQ. The CDR3 is made up of 14 amino acids. The CDR3 reads CASSLMSIFETQYF.